This T cell receptor beta chain was profiled in a study of blood T cell repertoires in COVID-19. Study background: Sources were T cells, B-cell-depleted T cells, or PBMCs; the material itself was cDNA or gDNA.

Trimming cost V 3 bases and J 4 bases; bases outside gene matches: 8. Germline lookup yields CDR1 SNHLY and CDR2 FYNNEI. The CDR3 totals 15 residues. This clone has just a few counts. The table came from immunoSEQ multiplex PCR; TCRdb's copy has only in-frame clones and leaves some out. This repertoire shows about 73,000 clones, 75% to 85% found once; its top ten account for less than 8%. The V and J genes are TRBV2 and TRBJ1-2; 7 bases are a match to TRBD1. Sequencing was performed on peripheral blood. The TCR originated in a woman aged 60-75 years with acute or convalescent COVID-19. In DNA, the CDR3 is TGTGCCAGCAGTGAGGTCAGGGGGTCCTTCTATGGCTACACCTTC. Its translation: CASSEVRGSFYGYTF.